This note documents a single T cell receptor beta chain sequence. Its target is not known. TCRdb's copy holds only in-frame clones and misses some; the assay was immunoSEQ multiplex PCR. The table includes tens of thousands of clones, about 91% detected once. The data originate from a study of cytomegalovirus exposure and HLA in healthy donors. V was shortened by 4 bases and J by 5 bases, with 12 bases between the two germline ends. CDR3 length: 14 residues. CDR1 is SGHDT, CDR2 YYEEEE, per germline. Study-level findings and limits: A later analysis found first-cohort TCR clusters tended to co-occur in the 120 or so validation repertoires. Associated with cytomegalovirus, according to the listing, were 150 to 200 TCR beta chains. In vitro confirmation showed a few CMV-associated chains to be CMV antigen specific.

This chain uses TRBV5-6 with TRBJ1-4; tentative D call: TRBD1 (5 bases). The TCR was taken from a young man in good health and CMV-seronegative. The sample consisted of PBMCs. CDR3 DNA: TGTGCCAGCAGCCGGCGACAGAGCAATGAAAAACTGTTTTTT. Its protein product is CASSRRQSNEKLFF.